Listed here are 22 T cell receptor beta chains from one sample, sequenced in a study of breast tumors, draining lymph nodes, adjacent tissues. Axillary draining lymph nodes of breast cancer patients supplied the node samples. TCRdb processed the multiplex PCR reads anew with MiXCR; each CDR3 protein has one entry. The table records approximately 150,000 distinct CDR3 sequences, about 33% of them present only once. The specimen sequenced was axillary lymph node tissue. The receptors come from a female donor with breast cancer. Some clones in this sample may be carry-over from other donors' samples.

There are many counts of this clonotype. This chain links TRBV20-1 with TRBJ2-1, with D possibly TRBD2 on 6 matching bases. The V end was cut by 3 bases, the J end by 4 bases, with 16 bases between. This CDR3 spans 15 amino acids. Germline V gene data show CDR1 as DFQATT and CDR2 as SNEGSKA (reference sequence). CDR3 protein: CSASPGTEGYNEQFF. CDR3 sequence (DNA): TGCAGTGCTAGCCCCGGGACTGAGGGTTACAATGAGCAGTTCTTC.

On this clonotype itself: As the CDR3 is not closed by the conserved phenylalanine or tryptophan, this likely results from a read error. No DNA is shown, since the ends of the CDR3 on it are uncertain; the CDR3 is the one TCRdb lists. The rearrangement uses TRBV6-5 and TRBJ2-2. Termini included, the CDR3 measures 14 amino acids. CDR1 and CDR2 from the germline V gene are MNHEY and SVGAGI. CDR3 protein: CACRGSENTGELLQ.

In this sample, this clonotype turned up many times. The rearrangement links TRBV12-5 to TRBJ1-5, with TRBD1 matching 9 bases. CDR1 is LGHNT and CDR2 is FRNRAP in the germline V gene. CDR3 length: 17 residues. V shed 0 bases and J 3 bases; nucleotides not matched to a gene: 6. As DNA, the CDR3 is TGTGCTAGTGGTTTGGTAGGGGGACAGGGAAACAATCAGCCCCAGCATTTT. It is translated as CASGLVGGQGNNQPQHF.

Notes on this clonotype: This likely comes from a read error, as the CDR3 has no conserved phenylalanine or tryptophan at its end. The rearrangement links TRBV10-3 to TRBJ1-2, with TRBD1 matching over 7 bases. This CDR3 spans 15 amino acids. Germline loops: CDR1 ENHRY, CDR2 SYGVKD. The CDR3 DNA sequence: TGTGCCACCAGTGAGACAGGGTCGGGGAACTATGGCTACACCCTC. Protein: CATSETGSGNYGYTL.

This clonotype came up many times. The chain has TRBV5-1 and TRBJ1-2; D ambiguous. Germline V gene lookup returns CDR1 SGHRS and CDR2 YFSETQ. This CDR3 region has 14 residues. V was cut by 0 bases and J by 4 bases, with 10 bases left in between. CDR3 DNA: TGCGCCAGCAGCTTGGAACCAGCCAGCTATGGCTACACCTTC. Encoded protein: CASSLEPASYGYTF.

This chain uses TRBV20-1 with TRBJ2-7, with D tentatively TRBD2 (6 bases). This CDR3 region has 13 residues. Germline CDR1 is DFQATT and CDR2 is SNEGSKA (reference sequence). The germline V and J ends were trimmed by 3 bases and 2 bases, with 11 bases remaining between them. CDR3 nucleotides: TGCAGTGCTAGCACGGGAGCGGCCTACGAGCAGTACTTC. Protein product: CSASTGAAYEQYF.

The chain combines TRBV11-2 with TRBJ2-2, with 9 bases aligning to TRBD2. This CDR3 region has 21 residues. After removal of 5 bases from V and 5 bases from J, the junction contained 24 bases not matched to a gene. Germline CDR1 SGHAT, CDR2 FQNNGV. DNA for the CDR3: TGTGCCAGCAGCGAGGCTAGCGGGACGGCCGGAGGGCTACGAGGAACCGGGGAGCTGTTTTTT. Translated, it gives CASSEASGTAGGLRGTGELFF.

This clonotype came up many times. The chain links TRBV27 to TRBJ1-2; unclear D gene. Germline CDR1 MNHEY, CDR2 SMNVEV (reference sequence). V lost 6 bases and J lost 6, with 17 bases in between. The CDR3 has 14 residues. DNA of the CDR3: TGTGCCAGCAGCGATACCGGATTGATCGATGGCTACACCTTC. Translating gives CASSDTGLIDGYTF.

This clonotype has at least ten counts. The CDR3 reads CASSRRTSGSETQYF. DNA of the CDR3: TGTGCCAGCAGCCGTCGGACTAGCGGGAGTGAGACCCAGTACTTC. The gene calls are TRBV6-2 or TRBV6-3 and TRBJ2-5; 13 bases line up with TRBD2. The CDR3 spans 15 residues. Germline values: CDR1 MNHEY, CDR2 SVGEGT. Trimming cost V 6 bases and J 5 bases; bases outside gene matches: 6.

In this sample, this clonotype turned up a few times. The chain is built from TRBV5-6 and TRBJ1-2; D possibly corresponds to TRBD1 (5 bases). The germline V gene encodes CDR1 SGHDT and CDR2 YYEEEE. The CDR3 extends over 12 amino acids. V was cut by 5 bases and J by 7 bases, with 12 bases left in between. This chain's CDR3 is CASSLGQGGYTF. CDR3 nucleotide sequence: TGTGCCAGCAGTTTAGGACAAGGTGGCTACACCTTC.

There are many counts of this clonotype. The CDR3 spells CASRIRVGGELFF. The CDR3 DNA follows: TGCGCCAGCAGGATCAGAGTCGGCGGGGAGCTGTTTTTT. The chain uses TRBV4-3 and TRBJ2-2, with D unclear. CDR3 size: 13 residues. Per the germline V gene, CDR1 is LGHNA and CDR2 is YSLEER. V gave up 6 bases and J gave up 7 bases, with 12 bases separating them.

This clonotype was picked up many times. This rearrangement joins TRBV11-2 to TRBJ2-1, with D perhaps matching TRBD1 (6 bases). Trimming removed 4 bases at V and 4 bases at J, with 20 bases between. The length of the CDR3 is 17 residues. Germline CDR1 and CDR2: SGHAT and FQNNGV. The CDR3 coding sequence is TGTGCCAGCAGCTCTCTCCTATTACCCCAGGGGTACAATGAGCAGTTCTTC. It specifies CASSSLLLPQGYNEQFF.

In its sample, this clonotype was seen many times. The chain carries TRBV6-6 and TRBJ1-5, with TRBD1 identical over 11 bases. The length of the CDR3 is 16 residues. V trimming: 8 bases; J trimming: 2 bases; junction bases outside the gene matches: 8. Germline V gives CDR1 MNHNY, CDR2 SVGAGI (reference sequence). CDR3 sequence: CASHRDRGSGNQPQHF. DNA for the CDR3: TGTGCCAGCCACCGGGACAGGGGGTCTGGCAATCAGCCCCAGCATTTT.

This clonotype was counted many times. The rearrangement uses TRBV15 and TRBJ1-4; 11 bases are shared with TRBD1. The CDR3 consists of 16 residues. V lost 5 bases and J lost 5; bases outside the gene matches: 7. The V gene's germline CDR1 is LNHNV and CDR2 YYDKDF (reference sequence). The CDR3 sequence is CATSRDRGSGNEKLFF. In DNA, the CDR3 is TGTGCCACCAGCCGGGACAGGGGGTCCGGAAATGAAAAACTGTTTTTT.

In the case of this clonotype: A much bigger clone sits one base away, suggesting this may be a read error. J is TRBJ2-7 and V is TRBV14, with D possibly TRBD1 on 6 matching bases. This CDR3 has 14 amino acids. Germline-derived CDR1 and CDR2 are SGHDN and FVKESK. Here the CDR3 DNA reads TGTGCCAGCAGCCTCAGGCAGGGGCAGTTAGAGCAGTCCTTC. The encoded protein is CASSLRQGQLEQSF.

This clonotype was recorded only once. The CDR3 DNA sequence: TGTGCCAACAGCCCTCGGTGGGGAAATAATTCACCCCTCCACTTT. It specifies CANSPRWGNNSPLHF. The chain is built from TRBV28 and TRBJ1-6, with unresolved D. The CDR3 totals 15 residues. Looked up from germline, CDR1 is MDHEN and CDR2 is SYDVKM. Between the trimmed V and J ends, which lost 10 bases and 5 bases, there was a span of 18 bases. The complete variable domain, with remaining parts taken from reference TRBV28 and TRBJ1-6, reads DVKVTQSSRYLVKRTGEKVFLECVQDMDHENMFWYRQDPGLGLRLIYFSYDVKMKEKGDIPEGYSVSREKKERFSLILESASTNQTSMYLCANSPRWGNNSPLHFGNGTRLTVT.

The V call is TRBV4-3, the J call TRBJ1-2; TRBD1 might be the D (5 bases). V was trimmed by 2 bases and J by 4 bases, leaving 14 bases between them. The germline V gene has CDR1 LGHNA and CDR2 YSLEER. This CDR3 has 15 amino acids. Here the CDR3 reads CASSQQGQGTYGYTF. The CDR3 region has the DNA TGCGCCAGCAGCCAACAAGGACAAGGGACCTATGGCTACACCTTC.

In this sample, this clonotype turned up many times. The rearrangement joins TRBV6-5 to TRBJ2-7; TRBD1 or TRBD2 may be the D gene (5 bases each). The germline V gene has CDR1 MNHEY and CDR2 SVGAGI. The V gene lost 2 bases and the J gene lost 2 bases, with 13 bases spanning the gap. This CDR3 has 15 amino acids. The CDR3 DNA reads as TGTGCCAGCAGTTACAACGAGGGGTCAGCCTACGAGCAGTACTTC. This encodes CASSYNEGSAYEQYF.

This clonotype was detected many times. This chain connects TRBV9 to TRBJ2-7, with D possibly matching TRBD1 (6 bases). CDR3 length equals 14 residues. The V end was cut by 3 bases, the J end by 2 bases, with 12 bases between. Germline loops: CDR1 SGDLS, CDR2 YYNGEE. The chain's CDR3 is CASSEGGSPYEQYF. The CDR3 nucleotides read TGTGCCAGCAGCGAAGGGGGATCCCCCTACGAGCAGTACTTC.

The genes are TRBV4-1 and TRBJ2-5, with 7 bases fitting TRBD1. The CDR3 sequence is 15 residues long. J lost 2 bases, V lost 4 bases, and 7 bases had no gene match. Germline V gene data show CDR1 as MGHRA and CDR2 as YSYEKL. The CDR3 nucleotides read TGCGCCAGCAGCCCCCAGACAGGGCAGCAAGAGACCCAGTACTTC. It codes for CASSPQTGQQETQYF.

This clonotype was seen at least ten times. The chain couples TRBV13 to TRBJ1-2; tentatively, D is TRBD1 (6 bases). The length of the CDR3 is 14 residues. Germline V lookup: CDR1 PRHDT, CDR2 FYEKMQ (reference sequence). V was trimmed by 4 bases and J by 6 bases, leaving 15 bases between them. The CDR3 nucleotides are TGTGCCAGCAGCTCCGGTTCGACAGGTAATGGCTACACCTTC. Amino acid sequence: CASSSGSTGNGYTF.

This clonotype occurred many times. The chain employs TRBV20-1 and TRBJ2-3; a possible D gene is TRBD2 (5 bases). The CDR3 has 15 residues. Trimming left V 1 base short and J 3 bases short, with 14 bases between. The germline CDR1 and CDR2 sequences are DFQATT and SNEGSKA (reference sequence). CDR3 sequence: CSARAISAETDTQYF. The CDR3 coding sequence is TGCAGTGCTAGAGCTATATCAGCGGAGACAGATACGCAGTATTTT.